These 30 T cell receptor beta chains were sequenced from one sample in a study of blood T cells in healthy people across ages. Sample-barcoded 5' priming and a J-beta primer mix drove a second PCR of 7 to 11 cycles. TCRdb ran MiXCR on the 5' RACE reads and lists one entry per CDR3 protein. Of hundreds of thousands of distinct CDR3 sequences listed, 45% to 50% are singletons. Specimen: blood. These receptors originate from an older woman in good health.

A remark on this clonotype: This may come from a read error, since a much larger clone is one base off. CDR3 loop: CASSFEGPNTEAFF. The CDR3 DNA is TGTGCCAGCAGCTTTGAGGGGCCGAACACTGAAGCTTTCTTT. This sequence joins TRBV7-2 and TRBJ1-1, with D perhaps matching TRBD1 (5 bases). The germline gives CDR1 SGHTA, CDR2 FQGNSA. V dropped 3 bases and J dropped 1 base, with 9 bases sitting between them. The CDR3 runs 14 residues.

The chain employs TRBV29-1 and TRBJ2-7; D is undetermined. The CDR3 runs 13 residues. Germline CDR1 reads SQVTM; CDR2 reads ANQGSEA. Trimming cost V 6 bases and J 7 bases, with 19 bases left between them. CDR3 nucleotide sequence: TGCAGCGTCGTAAAGATGTATGACAATGAGCAGTACTTC. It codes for CSVVKMYDNEQYF.

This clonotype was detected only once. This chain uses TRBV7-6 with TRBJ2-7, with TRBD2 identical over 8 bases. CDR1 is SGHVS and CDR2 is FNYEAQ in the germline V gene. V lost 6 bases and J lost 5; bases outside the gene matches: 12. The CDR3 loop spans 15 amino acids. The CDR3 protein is CASSPSGSGSHEQYF. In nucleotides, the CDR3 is TGTGCCAGCAGTCCCAGCGGGAGCGGTTCCCACGAGCAGTACTTC.

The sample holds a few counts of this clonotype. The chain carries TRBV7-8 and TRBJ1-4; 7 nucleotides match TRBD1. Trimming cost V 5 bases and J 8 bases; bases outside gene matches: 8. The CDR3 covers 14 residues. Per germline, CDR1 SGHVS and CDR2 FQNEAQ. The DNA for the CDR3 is TGTGCCAGCAGCAACCGACAGGGACGGGAAAAACTGTTTTTT. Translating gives CASSNRQGREKLFF.

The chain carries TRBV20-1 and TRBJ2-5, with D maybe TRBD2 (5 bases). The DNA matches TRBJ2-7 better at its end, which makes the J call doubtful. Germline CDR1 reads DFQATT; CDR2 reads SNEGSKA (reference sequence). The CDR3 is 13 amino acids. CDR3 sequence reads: CSARTGSLNEQYF. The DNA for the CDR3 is TGCAGTGCTAGAACGGGGTCCCTTAACGAGCAGTACTTC.

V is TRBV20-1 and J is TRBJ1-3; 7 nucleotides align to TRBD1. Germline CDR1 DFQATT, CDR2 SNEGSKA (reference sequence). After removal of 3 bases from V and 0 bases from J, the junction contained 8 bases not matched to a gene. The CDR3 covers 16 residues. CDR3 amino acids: CSARSEDRSSGNTIYF. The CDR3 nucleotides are TGCAGTGCTAGGTCCGAGGACAGGAGCTCTGGAAACACCATATATTTT.

In nucleotides, the CDR3 is TGCAGCGTCGAATCCAAGGGACTAGCGGGAGTCGAGCAGTACTTC. This encodes CSVESKGLAGVEQYF. This chain joins TRBV29-1 and TRBJ2-7; 14 bases line up with TRBD2. This CDR3 is built from 15 residues. From germline, CDR1 is SQVTM and CDR2 ANQGSEA. V lost 6 bases, J lost 6 bases, and 10 bases stayed unmatched.

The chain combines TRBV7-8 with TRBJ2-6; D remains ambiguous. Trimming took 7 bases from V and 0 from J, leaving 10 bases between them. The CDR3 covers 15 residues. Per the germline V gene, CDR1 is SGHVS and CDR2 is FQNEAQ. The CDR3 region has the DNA TGTGCCAGCAAGCGTCGATTCTCTGGGGCCAACGTCCTGACTTTC. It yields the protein CASKRRFSGANVLTF. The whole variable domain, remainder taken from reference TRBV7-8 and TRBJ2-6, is GAGVSQSPRYKVAKRGQDVALRCDPISGHVSLFWYQQALGQGPEFLTYFQNEAQLDKSGLPSDRFFAERPEGSVSTLKIQRTQQEDSAVYLCASKRRFSGANVLTFGAGSRLTVL.

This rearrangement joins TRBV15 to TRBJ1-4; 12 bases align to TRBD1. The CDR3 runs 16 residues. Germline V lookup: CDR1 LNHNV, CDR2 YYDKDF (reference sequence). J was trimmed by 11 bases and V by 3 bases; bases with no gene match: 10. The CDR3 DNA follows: TGTGCCACCAGCAGTGGAACCGGGACAGGGGGCGCGAAACTGTTTTTT. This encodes CATSSGTGTGGAKLFF.

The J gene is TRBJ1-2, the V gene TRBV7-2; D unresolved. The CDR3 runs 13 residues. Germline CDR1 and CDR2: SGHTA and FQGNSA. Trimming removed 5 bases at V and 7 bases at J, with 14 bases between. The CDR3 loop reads CASSPAESCGYTF. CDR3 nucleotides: TGTGCCAGCAGCCCCGCCGAGTCTTGTGGCTACACCTTC. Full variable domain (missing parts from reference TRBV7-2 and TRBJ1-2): GAGVSQSPSNKVTEKGKDVELRCDPISGHTALYWYRQSLGQGLEFLIYFQGNSAPDKSGLPSDRFSAERTGGSVSTLTIQRTQQEDSAVYLCASSPAESCGYTFGSGTRLTVV.

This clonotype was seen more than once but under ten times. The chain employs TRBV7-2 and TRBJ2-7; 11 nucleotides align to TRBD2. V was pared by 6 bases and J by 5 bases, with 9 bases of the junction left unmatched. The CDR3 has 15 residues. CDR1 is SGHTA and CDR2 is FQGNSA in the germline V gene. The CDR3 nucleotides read TGTGCCAGCAGTTATCGACTAGCGGGATCGGACGAGCAGTACTTC. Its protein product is CASSYRLAGSDEQYF.

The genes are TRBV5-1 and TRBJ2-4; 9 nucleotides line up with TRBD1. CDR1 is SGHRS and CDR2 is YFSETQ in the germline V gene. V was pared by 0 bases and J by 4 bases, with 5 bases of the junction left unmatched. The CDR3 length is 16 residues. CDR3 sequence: CASSLGGTGPKNIQYF. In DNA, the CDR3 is TGCGCCAGCAGCTTGGGGGGGACAGGGCCTAAAAACATTCAGTACTTC.

The CDR3 sequence: CASSLMISTRTDTQYF. As DNA, the CDR3 is TGTGCCAGCAGCTTAATGATCAGCACCCGCACAGATACGCAGTATTTT. The rearrangement links TRBV7-2 to TRBJ2-3, with D hard to call. Trimming removed 2 bases at V and 1 base at J, with 13 bases between. CDR1 SGHTA and CDR2 FQGNSA come from the germline V gene. This CDR3 has 16 amino acids. The full variable domain, rest sourced from reference TRBV7-2 and TRBJ2-3, is GAGVSQSPSNKVTEKGKDVELRCDPISGHTALYWYRQSLGQGLEFLIYFQGNSAPDKSGLPSDRFSAERTGGSVSTLTIQRTQQEDSAVYLCASSLMISTRTDTQYFGPGTRLTVL.

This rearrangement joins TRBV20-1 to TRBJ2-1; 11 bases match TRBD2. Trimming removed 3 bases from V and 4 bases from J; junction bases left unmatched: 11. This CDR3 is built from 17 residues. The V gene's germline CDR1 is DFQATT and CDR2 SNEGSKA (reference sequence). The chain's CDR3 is CSARQLAGAGPYNEQFF. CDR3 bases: TGCAGTGCTAGGCAACTAGCGGGAGCGGGTCCTTACAATGAGCAGTTCTTC.

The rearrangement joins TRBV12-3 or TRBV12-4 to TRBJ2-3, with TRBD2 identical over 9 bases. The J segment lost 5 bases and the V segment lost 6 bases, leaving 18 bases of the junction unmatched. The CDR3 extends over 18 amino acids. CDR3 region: CASRTGPTSGSPGDTQYF. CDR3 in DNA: TGTGCCAGCAGAACAGGCCCCACTAGCGGGTCCCCTGGAGATACGCAGTATTTT.

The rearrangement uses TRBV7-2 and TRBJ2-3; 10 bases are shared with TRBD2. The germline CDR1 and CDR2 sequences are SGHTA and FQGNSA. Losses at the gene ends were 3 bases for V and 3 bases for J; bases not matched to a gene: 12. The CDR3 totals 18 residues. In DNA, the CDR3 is TGTGCCAGCAGCTTTTCCCGAGCGGCTAGCGGGAGAACAGATACGCAGTATTTT. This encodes CASSFSRAASGRTDTQYF.

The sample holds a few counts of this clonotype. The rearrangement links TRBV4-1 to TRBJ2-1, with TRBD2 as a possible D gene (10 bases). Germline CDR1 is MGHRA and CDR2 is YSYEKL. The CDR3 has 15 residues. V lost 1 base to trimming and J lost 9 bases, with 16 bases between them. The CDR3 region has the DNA TGCGCCAGCAGCCAAGCACTAGCGGGACAGGGTGAGCAGTTCTTC. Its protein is CASSQALAGQGEQFF.

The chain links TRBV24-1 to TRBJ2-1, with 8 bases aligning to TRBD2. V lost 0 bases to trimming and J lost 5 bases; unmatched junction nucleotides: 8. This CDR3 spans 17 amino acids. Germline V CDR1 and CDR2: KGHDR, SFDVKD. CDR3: CATSDLSSGSNHNEQFF. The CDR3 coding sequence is TGTGCCACCAGTGATTTGTCCAGCGGGAGTAACCACAATGAGCAGTTCTTC.

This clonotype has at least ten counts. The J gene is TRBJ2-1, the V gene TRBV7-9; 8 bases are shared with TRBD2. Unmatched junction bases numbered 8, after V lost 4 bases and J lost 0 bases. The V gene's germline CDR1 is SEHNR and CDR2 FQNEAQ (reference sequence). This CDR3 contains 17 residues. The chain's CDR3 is CASSSRTSRNSYNEQFF. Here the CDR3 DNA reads TGTGCCAGCAGCTCCCGGACTAGCCGGAACTCCTACAATGAGCAGTTCTTC.

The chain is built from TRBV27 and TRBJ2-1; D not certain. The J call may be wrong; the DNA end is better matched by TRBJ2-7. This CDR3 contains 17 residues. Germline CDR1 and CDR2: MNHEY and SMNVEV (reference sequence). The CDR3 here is CASSLRWLRSSYNEQYF. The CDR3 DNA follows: TGTGCCAGCAGTTTAAGGTGGCTCCGAAGCTCCTACAATGAGCAGTACTTC.

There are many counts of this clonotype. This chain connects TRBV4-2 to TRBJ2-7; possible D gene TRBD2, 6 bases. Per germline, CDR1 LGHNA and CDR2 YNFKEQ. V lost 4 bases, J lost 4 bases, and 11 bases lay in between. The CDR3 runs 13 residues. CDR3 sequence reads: CASSPAGRYEQYF. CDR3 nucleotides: TGTGCCAGCAGCCCCGCCGGGAGATACGAGCAGTACTTC.

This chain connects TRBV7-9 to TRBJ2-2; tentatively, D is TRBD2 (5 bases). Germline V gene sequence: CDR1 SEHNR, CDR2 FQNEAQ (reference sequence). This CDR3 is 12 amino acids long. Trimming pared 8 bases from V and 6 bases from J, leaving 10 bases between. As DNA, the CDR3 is TGTGCCAGCGGGAGTCTGTCCGGGGAGCTGTTTTTT. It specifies CASGSLSGELFF.

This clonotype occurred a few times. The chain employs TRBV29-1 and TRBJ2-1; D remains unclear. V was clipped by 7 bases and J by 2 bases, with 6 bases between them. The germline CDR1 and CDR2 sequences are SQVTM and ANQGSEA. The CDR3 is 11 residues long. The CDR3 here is CSDRPYNEQFF. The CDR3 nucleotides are TGCAGCGACCGGCCCTACAATGAGCAGTTCTTC.

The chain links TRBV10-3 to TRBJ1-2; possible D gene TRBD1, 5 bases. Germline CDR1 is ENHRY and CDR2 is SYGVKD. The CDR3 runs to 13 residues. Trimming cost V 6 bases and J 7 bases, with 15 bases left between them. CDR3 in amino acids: CAISPGAGSGYTF. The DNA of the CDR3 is TGTGCCATCAGCCCCGGGGCAGGGTCTGGCTACACCTTC.

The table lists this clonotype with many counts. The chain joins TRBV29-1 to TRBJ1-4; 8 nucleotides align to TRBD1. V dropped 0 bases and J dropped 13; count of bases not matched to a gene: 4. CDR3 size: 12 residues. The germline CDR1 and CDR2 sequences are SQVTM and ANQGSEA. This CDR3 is CSVEEGTGGLFF. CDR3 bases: TGCAGCGTTGAAGAAGGTACAGGGGGACTGTTTTTT.

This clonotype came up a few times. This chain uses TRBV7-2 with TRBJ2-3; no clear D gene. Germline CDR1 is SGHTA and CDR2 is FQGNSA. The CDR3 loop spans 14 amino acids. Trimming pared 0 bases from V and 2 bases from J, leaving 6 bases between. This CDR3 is CASSLAGDTDTQYF. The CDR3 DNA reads TGTGCCAGCAGCTTAGCAGGAGACACAGATACGCAGTATTTT. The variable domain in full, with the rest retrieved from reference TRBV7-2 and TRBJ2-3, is GAGVSQSPSNKVTEKGKDVELRCDPISGHTALYWYRQSLGQGLEFLIYFQGNSAPDKSGLPSDRFSAERTGGSVSTLTIQRTQQEDSAVYLCASSLAGDTDTQYFGPGTRLTVL.

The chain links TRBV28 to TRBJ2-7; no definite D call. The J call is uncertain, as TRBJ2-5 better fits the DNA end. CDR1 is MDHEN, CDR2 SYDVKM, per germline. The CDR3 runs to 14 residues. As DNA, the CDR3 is TGTGCCAGCAGTGTAGGCGGAGCCGGCGAGACCCAGTACTTC. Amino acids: CASSVGGAGETQYF.

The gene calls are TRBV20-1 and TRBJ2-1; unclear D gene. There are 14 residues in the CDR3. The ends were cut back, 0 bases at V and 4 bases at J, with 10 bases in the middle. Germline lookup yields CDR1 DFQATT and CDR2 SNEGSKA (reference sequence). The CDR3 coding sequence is TGCAGTGCTAGAGAAAGGTTATCGTACAATGAGCAGTTCTTC. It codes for CSARERLSYNEQFF.

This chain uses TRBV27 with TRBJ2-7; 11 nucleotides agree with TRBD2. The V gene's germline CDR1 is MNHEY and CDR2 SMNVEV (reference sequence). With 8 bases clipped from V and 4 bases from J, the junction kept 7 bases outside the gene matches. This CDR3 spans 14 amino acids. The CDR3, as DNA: TGTGCCAGCGGAATAGCGGGAGGGCCTTACGAGCAGTACTTC. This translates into CASGIAGGPYEQYF.

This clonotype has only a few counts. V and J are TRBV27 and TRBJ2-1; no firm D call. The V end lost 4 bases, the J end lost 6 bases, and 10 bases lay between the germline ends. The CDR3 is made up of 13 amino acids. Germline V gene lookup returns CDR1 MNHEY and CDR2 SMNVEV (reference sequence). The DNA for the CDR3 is TGTGCCAGCAGTTCGATGCGGTCCAATGAGCAGTTCTTC. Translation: CASSSMRSNEQFF.